A single sample is the source of the 30 T cell receptor beta chains below, sequenced in a study of Tregs in tolerant kidney transplant recipients. The table came from immunoSEQ multiplex PCR; TCRdb's copy has only in-frame clones and leaves some out. The table has approximately 98,000 clones, nearly 90% seen once. Sequenced material: CD4+ T cells from blood, taken before the transplant. These receptors were collected from a human donor who received a combined kidney and bone marrow transplant.

This rearrangement joins TRBV28 to TRBJ1-2; TRBD1 agrees at 12 bases. The CDR3 consists of 15 residues. Trimming at V came to 5 bases and at J to 12 bases, leaving 13 bases not matched to a gene. Germline CDR1 is MDHEN and CDR2 is SYDVKM. CDR3 in DNA: TGTGCCAGCAGTCTAATAACCGGGACAGGGGGCGGTAACACCTTC. Its protein is CASSLITGTGGGNTF.

Comments on this clone: The sample carries other DNA sequences with the same CDR3. The chain couples TRBV28 to TRBJ1-2; tentatively, D is TRBD1 (6 bases). The V and J ends lost 2 bases and 2 bases respectively, with 9 bases between them. The germline gives CDR1 MDHEN, CDR2 SYDVKM. The CDR3 has 14 residues. The CDR3 DNA is TGTGCCAGCAGTTTAGGGCAGGGGAACTATGGCTACACCTTC. This translates into CASSLGQGNYGYTF.

This clone was picked up one time. The chain combines TRBV28 with TRBJ1-2; D possibly corresponds to TRBD1 (5 bases). The CDR3 totals 14 residues. V gave up 6 bases and J gave up 4 bases, with 15 bases separating them. The germline CDR1 and CDR2 sequences are MDHEN and SYDVKM. CDR3 bases: TGTGCCAGCAGCCTTTGGGGGGTTGTCTATGGCTACACCTTC. This encodes CASSLWGVVYGYTF.

The genes are TRBV10-3 and TRBJ1-1; 9 nucleotides match TRBD1. V lost 5 bases and J lost 8; bases outside the gene matches: 9. In germline, CDR1 is ENHRY, CDR2 SYGVKD. This CDR3 region has 14 residues. The CDR3 DNA sequence: TGTGCCATCAGTCCGGCCCGGGGACAGGGAGAAGCTTTCTTT. Its protein is CAISPARGQGEAFF.

V gene TRBV7-2 combines with J gene TRBJ2-1; 12 bases agree with TRBD1. The CDR3 extends over 18 amino acids. Trimming cost V 2 bases and J 6 bases; bases outside gene matches: 11. Germline CDR1 reads SGHTA; CDR2 reads FQGNSA. The CDR3 sequence: CASSLNPPGQGAGNEQFF. CDR3 DNA: TGTGCCAGCAGCTTAAACCCCCCGGGACAGGGGGCGGGCAATGAGCAGTTCTTC.

The chain carries TRBV13 and TRBJ2-3; perhaps TRBD1 as D (5 bases). The CDR3 covers 15 residues. Germline values: CDR1 PRHDT, CDR2 FYEKMQ (reference sequence). V lost 5 bases to trimming and J lost 1 base, with 13 bases between them. This chain's CDR3 is CASSLRQSGTDTQYF. The CDR3 bases are TGTGCCAGCAGCCTCAGACAGAGCGGCACAGATACGCAGTATTTT.

The chain couples TRBV11-2 to TRBJ2-4, with 7 nucleotides matching TRBD1. Looked up from germline, CDR1 is SGHAT and CDR2 is FQNNGV. This CDR3 has 19 residues. The V and J ends lost 1 base and 0 bases, in that order; junction bases with no gene match: 12. CDR3 coding DNA: TGTGCCAGCAGCTTAGTACGGCGGACAGGTGGGCTAGCCAAAAACATTCAGTACTTC. The encoded protein is CASSLVRRTGGLAKNIQYF.

J is TRBJ1-5 and V is TRBV6-6; D ambiguous. Germline assignment: CDR1 MNHNY and CDR2 SVGAGI (reference sequence). This CDR3 has 13 residues. The V end was cut by 7 bases, the J end by 5 bases, with 12 bases between. The CDR3 here is CASIKTEDQPQHF. The CDR3 DNA reads as TGTGCCAGCATTAAGACTGAGGATCAGCCCCAGCATTTT.

The chain is built from TRBV5-1 and TRBJ2-5; 11 positions agree with TRBD2. Germline values: CDR1 SGHRS, CDR2 YFSETQ. Germline trimming cut 1 base from V and 3 bases from J; bases unmatched to any gene: 2. The CDR3 is 15 amino acids. The CDR3 nucleotides read TGCGCCAGCAGCTTGATGGGACTAGCGGAAGAGACCCAGTACTTC. Translating it yields CASSLMGLAEETQYF. Variable domain in full (rest from reference TRBV5-1 and TRBJ2-5): KAGVTQTPRYLIKTRGQQVTLSCSPISGHRSVSWYQQTPGQGLQFLFEYFSETQRNKGNFPGRFSGRQFSNSRSEMNVSTLELGDSALYLCASSLMGLAEETQYFGPGTRLLVL.

This sequence joins TRBV29-1 and TRBJ1-3, with D tentatively TRBD1 (6 bases). Trimming removed 6 bases at V and 3 bases at J, with 12 bases between. CDR1 is SQVTM and CDR2 is ANQGSEA in the germline V gene. The CDR3 contains 13 residues. The CDR3 coding sequence is TGCAGCGTCGGCGCAGGGGTTGGAAACACCATATATTTT. Its protein is CSVGAGVGNTIYF.

Written as DNA, the CDR3 is TGTGCTTCTAAGGCGGGGGGGAATGAAAAACTGTTTTTT. This codes for CASKAGGNEKLFF. This chain uses TRBV30 with TRBJ1-4; D may be TRBD1 (5 bases). There are 13 residues in the CDR3. Germline-derived CDR1 and CDR2 are GTSNPN and SVGIG (reference sequence).

The chain combines TRBV7-2 with TRBJ2-7, with no clear D. This CDR3 contains 14 residues. CDR1 is SGHTA, CDR2 FQGNSA, per germline. Between the trimmed V and J ends, which lost 0 bases and 3 bases, there was a span of 9 bases. In DNA form, the CDR3 reads TGTGCCAGCAGCTTAGCGGCCCCGGGCTACGAGCAGTACTTC. This codes for CASSLAAPGYEQYF.

This clone appeared once. This sequence joins TRBV5-1 and TRBJ2-5, with D perhaps TRBD1 (5 bases). The CDR3 spans 14 residues. The ends were cut back, 1 base at V and 1 base at J, with 8 bases in the middle. The germline V gene encodes CDR1 SGHRS and CDR2 YFSETQ. The CDR3 bases are TGCGCCAGCAGCTTGACAGGCTTCCAAGAGACCCAGTACTTC. Its protein product is CASSLTGFQETQYF.

V is TRBV6-1 and J is TRBJ1-5; 9 bases are shared with TRBD1. The CDR3 consists of 15 residues. With 6 bases clipped from V and 4 bases from J, the junction kept 7 bases outside the gene matches. Germline lookup yields CDR1 MNHNS and CDR2 SASEGT. CDR3 amino acids: CASRAGTGRNQPQHF. In DNA form, the CDR3 reads TGTGCCAGCAGAGCCGGGACAGGGAGAAATCAGCCCCAGCATTTT.

A single count supports this clone. The chain couples TRBV5-1 to TRBJ2-1; 7 bases align to TRBD2. V trimming: 4 bases; J trimming: 4 bases; junction bases outside the gene matches: 5. The CDR3 extends over 14 amino acids. The germline V gene has CDR1 SGHRS and CDR2 YFSETQ. The CDR3 protein is CASSPGGGYNEQFF. For the CDR3, the DNA is TGCGCCAGCAGCCCTGGGGGGGGTTACAATGAGCAGTTCTTC.

The V gene is TRBV28, the J gene TRBJ2-3, with D perhaps TRBD1 (6 bases). This CDR3 comprises 13 residues. The germline V gene has CDR1 MDHEN and CDR2 SYDVKM. Between the trimmed V and J ends, which lost 6 bases and 6 bases, there was a span of 13 bases. Here the CDR3 reads CASRPRGLDTQYF. In DNA form, the CDR3 reads TGTGCCAGCAGGCCCAGGGGCCTGGATACGCAGTATTTT.

The chain has TRBV18 and TRBJ2-6; maybe TRBD1 (6 bases). The CDR3 is 16 residues long. Germline V gene lookup returns CDR1 KGHSH and CDR2 LQKENI. V was shortened by 3 bases and J by 4 bases, with 13 bases between the two germline ends. CDR3 coding DNA: TGTGCCAGCTCACCTAAGACAGGTTCCGGGGCCAACGTCCTGACTTTC. Protein product: CASSPKTGSGANVLTF.

The chain has TRBV27 and TRBJ1-6; 9 bases are shared with TRBD1. The germline gives CDR1 MNHEY, CDR2 SMNVEV (reference sequence). The CDR3 is 15 residues long. V gave up 5 bases and J gave up 10 bases; unmatched junction bases: 9. In DNA form, the CDR3 reads TGTGCCAGCAGTACCCGGACAGGGGAGAGCTCACCCCTCCACTTT. Its translation is CASSTRTGESSPLHF.

The chain carries TRBV5-4 and TRBJ1-1, with 9 bases aligning to TRBD1. Trimming at V came to 5 bases and at J to 4 bases, leaving 9 bases not matched to a gene. The V gene's germline CDR1 is SGHNT and CDR2 YYREEE (reference sequence). CDR3 length: 15 amino acids. DNA for the CDR3: TGTGCCAGCAGGTATGGGACAGGGTATAGCACTGAAGCTTTCTTT. Translated, it gives CASRYGTGYSTEAFF.

CDR3 in amino acids: CATTDRDYEQYF. As DNA, the CDR3 is TGTGCGACCACGGACAGAGACTACGAGCAGTACTTC. This chain uses TRBV6-1 with TRBJ2-7; tentative D call: TRBD1 (6 bases). Germline CDR1 and CDR2: MNHNS and SASEGT. This CDR3 is 12 amino acids long.

The chain recombines TRBV7-8 with TRBJ2-2; no clear D. Trimming cost V 1 base and J 6 bases, with 9 bases left between them. The V gene's germline CDR1 is SGHVS and CDR2 FQNEAQ. The CDR3 consists of 14 residues. The CDR3 coding sequence is TGTGCCAGCAGCTTAGGTTCCGTTCCCGGGGAGCTGTTTTTT. Its protein product is CASSLGSVPGELFF.

CDR3 region: CASRRTSGGKMETQYF. The DNA of the CDR3 is TGTGCCAGTCGAAGGACTAGCGGGGGTAAGATGGAGACCCAGTACTTC. The chain recombines TRBV19 with TRBJ2-5, with 13 bases aligning to TRBD2. The V segment lost 8 bases and the J segment 5 bases; nucleotides outside the gene matches: 11. The CDR3 covers 16 residues. Per germline, CDR1 LNHDA and CDR2 SQIVND (reference sequence).

The chain recombines TRBV28 with TRBJ2-5; possible D gene TRBD2, 6 bases. Deletions cut 2 bases from V and 3 bases from J, with 13 bases between. CDR1 and CDR2 from the germline V gene are MDHEN and SYDVKM. The CDR3 is 15 amino acids. The CDR3 loop reads CASSLGGARKETQYF. DNA of the CDR3: TGTGCCAGCAGTTTAGGAGGGGCGCGTAAAGAGACCCAGTACTTC.

The chain joins TRBV19 to TRBJ2-1; maybe TRBD1 (5 bases). Trimming took off 4 bases at V and 0 bases at J, with 13 bases between the two ends. This CDR3 has 16 residues. From germline, CDR1 is LNHDA and CDR2 SQIVND (reference sequence). Here the CDR3 DNA reads TGTGCCAGTAGTACTTCAGGGAAAAGCTCCTACAATGAGCAGTTCTTC. Protein sequence: CASSTSGKSSYNEQFF. Full variable domain (remainder filled in from reference TRBV19 and TRBJ2-1): DGGITQSPKYLFRKEGQNVTLSCEQNLNHDAMYWYRQDPGQGLRLIYYSQIVNDFQKGDIAEGYSVSREKKESFPLTVTSAQKNPTAFYLCASSTSGKSSYNEQFFGPGTRLTVL.

The V and J genes are TRBV18 and TRBJ1-1, with 9 nucleotides matching TRBD1. Germline assignment: CDR1 KGHSH and CDR2 LQKENI. The CDR3 runs 13 residues. V lost 5 bases and J lost 7; bases outside the gene matches: 5. The CDR3 reads CASSWDREGEAFF. In nucleotides, the CDR3 is TGTGCCAGCTCATGGGACAGGGAAGGTGAAGCTTTCTTT.

The V call is TRBV5-5, the J call TRBJ2-7; 8 nucleotides line up with TRBD2. CDR3 length: 14 amino acids. Trimming removed 1 base from V and 3 bases from J; junction bases left unmatched: 3. From germline, CDR1 is SGHKS and CDR2 YYEKEE (reference sequence). The CDR3 spells CASSLPGGFYEQYF. DNA for the CDR3: TGTGCCAGCAGCTTGCCGGGGGGGTTCTACGAGCAGTACTTC. The whole variable domain, filled in from reference TRBV5-5 and TRBJ2-7, reads DAGVTQSPTHLIKTRGQQVTLRCSPISGHKSVSWYQQVLGQGPQFIFQYYEKEERGRGNFPDRFSARQFPNYSSELNVNALLLGDSALYLCASSLPGGFYEQYFGPGTRLTVT.

J is TRBJ2-7 and V is TRBV5-4, with TRBD1 identical over 7 bases. V shed 1 base, J shed 4 bases, and the junction held 14 bases outside the gene matches. This CDR3 contains 17 residues. Germline V gives CDR1 SGHNT, CDR2 YYREEE (reference sequence). CDR3 protein: CASSLRKGTAASYEQYF. As DNA, the CDR3 is TGTGCCAGCAGCTTGAGGAAGGGGACAGCCGCGTCATACGAGCAGTACTTC.

The genes are TRBV28 and TRBJ2-6; TRBD1 might be the D (6 bases). CDR1 MDHEN and CDR2 SYDVKM come from the germline V gene. The V end was cut by 5 bases, the J end by 0 bases, with 14 bases between. The CDR3 runs to 17 residues. The chain's CDR3 is CASSPPGQPSGANVLTF. The CDR3 DNA follows: TGTGCCAGCAGTCCCCCGGGACAACCCTCTGGGGCCAACGTCCTGACTTTC.

This clone has just one count. The chain links TRBV19 to TRBJ1-4, with 7 positions matching TRBD1. Trimming at V came to 2 bases and at J to 0 bases, leaving 6 bases not matched to a gene. Germline CDR1 and CDR2: LNHDA and SQIVND (reference sequence). The CDR3 sequence is 17 residues long. The CDR3 spells CASSIFGTATTNEKLFF. The CDR3 nucleotides are TGTGCCAGTAGTATATTCGGGACAGCCACAACTAATGAAAAACTGTTTTTT.

In its sample, this clone was seen a few times. J is TRBJ1-5 and V is TRBV6-1; possible D gene TRBD1, 5 bases. Germline loops: CDR1 MNHNS, CDR2 SASEGT. V shed 8 bases and J shed 2 bases, with 16 bases lying between them. The CDR3 spans 15 residues. CDR3 region: CASGGGDAGNQPQHF. Here the CDR3 DNA reads TGTGCCAGCGGTGGGGGGGACGCCGGCAATCAGCCCCAGCATTTT.